The clone carrying this T cell receptor beta chain was picked up a small number of times. Its specificity is unknown. The entry originates in a study of post-analysis software for immune sequencing data. Study-wide results and limits: Roughly 5 TRBV segments (TRBV5-6, TRBV5-1 and TRBV20-1 among them) occurred more frequently in patients than in controls. Under the F measure, samples that were prepared in one batch clustered strongly together.

Every TCR beta cDNA library bore unique molecular identifiers. Each CDR3 protein is one row after TCRdb ran MiXCR on the PCR reads. The repertoire holds hundreds of thousands of distinct CDR3 sequences, with just under 30% as singletons. Per germline, CDR1 SQVTM and CDR2 ANQGSEA. The CDR3 covers 16 residues. Trimming pared 0 bases from V and 5 bases from J, leaving 19 bases between. Sequencing was performed on blood. This rearrangement joins TRBV29-1 to TRBJ2-5; TRBD1 is a possible D gene (5 bases). This clonotype was sampled from a girl aged 5-17 years with multiple sclerosis. CDR3 sequence reads: CSVEDRSEQGGETQYF. CDR3 in DNA: TGCAGCGTTGAAGATCGGTCGGAGCAGGGCGGCGAGACCCAGTACTTC.